The clone carrying this T cell receptor (beta chain) was recorded at least ten times. Its cognate antigen is unknown. The data stem from a study of CD8+CD57+ T cells in acquired aplastic anemia. The wider study: The average for DNA from sorted CD4+ and CD8+ cells was about 2.9 ug. CD4+ reads averaged around 9.9 million in healthy donors. Study-wide results and limits: Common to patients and controls were roughly 30 CD8+ CDR3 sequences.

Per germline, CDR1 LNHDA and CDR2 SQIVND (reference sequence). The CDR3 totals 16 residues. The ends lost 2 bases at V and 6 bases at J; junction bases unmatched: 9. The study profiled TCR beta VDJ and CDR3 using genomic DNA as template. TCRdb used MiXCR to reprocess the reads, holding one entry per CDR3 protein. The data hold approximately 170,000 distinct CDR3 sequences, with under 75% observed a single time. V gene TRBV19 combines with J gene TRBJ2-1; TRBD1 matches at 8 bases. The sequence was collected from a human donor in good health. The sequenced sample consisted of sorted CD4+, CD8+, or CD8+CD57+ T cells (not recorded which) from PBMCs. The CDR3 nucleotides are TGTGCCAGTAGTATACACCAGACAGGGGACGGCAATGAGCAGTTCTTC. Amino acids: CASSIHQTGDGNEQFF.